The 32 T cell receptor beta chains reported below all come from one sample, sequenced in a study of blood T cell repertoires in COVID-19. Only in-frame clones appear in the TCRdb table, and some are missing; sequencing was by immunoSEQ multiplex PCR. This sample carries about 200,000 clones, approximately 85% of them seen once, and the ten largest clones take 5.6%. Specimen: PBMCs or T cells enriched from blood (not recorded which). The receptors originated from a man between 40 and 49 years old with acute COVID-19.

The gene calls are TRBV11-2 and TRBJ2-7; possible D gene TRBD1, 8 bases. Trimming removed 3 bases at V and 3 bases at J, with 15 bases between. The CDR3 runs 15 residues. Germline lookup yields CDR1 SGHAT and CDR2 FQNNGV. CDR3 loop: CASSFSTGEGYEQYF. The CDR3 bases are TGTGCCAGCAGCTTTTCGACAGGGGAGGGCTACGAGCAGTACTTC.

The V and J genes are TRBV7-2 and TRBJ2-7, with D uncertain. V shed 2 bases and J shed 5 bases, with 10 bases lying between them. Germline V gene sequence: CDR1 SGHTA, CDR2 FQGNSA. The CDR3 is made up of 13 amino acids. CDR3: CASSLLPQDEQYF. In nucleotides, the CDR3 is TGTGCCAGCAGCTTACTTCCGCAGGACGAGCAGTACTTC.

The V and J genes are TRBV23-1 and TRBJ1-2, with 7 bases lining up with TRBD1. TRBV23-1 is designated an ORF whose function remains uncertain. CDR3 size: 20 residues. Losses at the gene ends were 0 bases for V and 8 bases for J; bases not matched to a gene: 24. CDR3 nucleotide sequence: TGCGCCAGCAGTCAATCGACTCCGGGGACAGTAAAAAAACCCTTGAGGGGCTACACCTTC. This codes for CASSQSTPGTVKKPLRGYTF.

This chain links TRBV6-5 with TRBJ2-7, with 9 bases lining up with TRBD1. Germline V gene lookup returns CDR1 MNHEY and CDR2 SVGAGI. Trimming removed 6 bases from V and 6 bases from J; junction bases left unmatched: 9. This CDR3 is built from 14 residues. DNA of the CDR3: TGTGCCAGCAGGGGGACAGGGTCGGCTCTCGAGCAGTACTTC. Translation: CASRGTGSALEQYF.

CDR3 coding DNA: TGTGCCAGCAGCTTGGCACGGGGGAACACTGAAGCTTTCTTT. Translation gives CASSLARGNTEAFF. This sequence joins TRBV5-6 and TRBJ1-1; D is undetermined. Germline-derived CDR1 and CDR2 are SGHDT and YYEEEE. V lost 0 bases, J lost 1 base, and 7 bases lay in between. The CDR3 sequence is 14 residues long.

This clone was seen a single time. This specimen includes other DNA sequences encoding the same CDR3. The chain combines TRBV7-3 with TRBJ2-1, with 7 bases lining up with TRBD1. The CDR3 covers 13 residues. CDR1 and CDR2 (germline): SGHTA, FQGTGA. The junction had 7 bases not matched to a gene; V was cut back by 5 bases and J by 9 bases. The CDR3 DNA sequence: TGTGCCAGCAGCCCCTCAGGGGGTGGTGAGCAGTTCTTC. This gives the protein CASSPSGGGEQFF.

This clone was found a few times. The chain uses TRBV30 and TRBJ1-1; D perhaps matches TRBD1 (5 bases). CDR3 length: 11 residues. The V and J ends lost 6 bases and 11 bases respectively, with 16 bases between them. Per germline, CDR1 GTSNPN and CDR2 SVGIG (reference sequence). The CDR3 DNA follows: TGTGCCTGCTTTCCCAGGGCGCGGGCTTTCTTT. As protein: CACFPRARAFF.

The chain carries TRBV4-1 and TRBJ2-7; TRBD2 matches 7 bases. Germline V gene data show CDR1 as MGHRA and CDR2 as YSYEKL. The length of the CDR3 is 15 residues. V lost 4 bases, J lost 2 bases, and 8 bases stayed unmatched. Here the CDR3 reads CASSPTGLAAYEQYF. For the CDR3, the DNA is TGCGCCAGCAGCCCGACCGGGCTAGCGGCCTACGAGCAGTACTTC.

The chain recombines TRBV21-1 with TRBJ2-1; the table's D call of TRBD1 was not tested on the DNA. TRBV21-1 is termed a pseudogene. This CDR3 region has 13 residues. The CDR3 protein is CASSAAPGQGLFF. CDR3 sequence (DNA): TGTGCCAGCAGCGCCGCTCCGGGACAGGGTCTGTTCTTC.

This chain connects TRBV27 to TRBJ1-2; TRBD1 matches at 8 bases. The V and J ends lost 9 bases and 13 bases, in that order; junction bases with no gene match: 16. This CDR3 is built from 13 residues. CDR1 and CDR2 (germline): MNHEY, SMNVEV (reference sequence). In DNA, the CDR3 is TGTGCCAGTTCCGGGACAGGAAAAAGCGAGGTCACCTTC. Protein sequence: CASSGTGKSEVTF.

The genes are TRBV4-1 and TRBJ2-7; a weak D match, TRBD2 (6 bases). The CDR3 consists of 13 residues. Germline CDR1 is MGHRA and CDR2 is YSYEKL. The germline V and J ends were trimmed by 4 bases and 2 bases, with 9 bases remaining between them. The CDR3 bases are TGCGCCAGCAGCCCCGGGGGACCCTACGAGCAGTACTTC. This codes for CASSPGGPYEQYF.

V and J are TRBV7-2 and TRBJ2-7; D is undetermined. CDR1 and CDR2 from the germline V gene are SGHTA and FQGNSA. V lost 5 bases and J lost 5, with 25 bases in between. This CDR3 region has 17 residues. The CDR3 loop reads CASSQTPGPPKVDEQYF. The DNA of the CDR3 is TGTGCCAGCAGCCAGACCCCGGGTCCCCCCAAGGTTGACGAGCAGTACTTC.

This clone was observed once. The genes are TRBV29-1 and TRBJ1-1; tentatively, D is TRBD1 (6 bases). The length of the CDR3 is 12 residues. V was pared by 6 bases and J by 5 bases, with 13 bases between. Germline V gene sequence: CDR1 SQVTM, CDR2 ANQGSEA. CDR3 DNA: TGCAGCGTGTCCTTGGACAGAACTGAAGCTTTCTTT. It is translated as CSVSLDRTEAFF. The entire variable domain, with the rest obtained from reference TRBV29-1 and TRBJ1-1, is as follows: SAVISQKPSRDICQRGTSLTIQCQVDSQVTMMFWYRQQPGQSLTLIATANQGSEATYESGFVIDKFPISRPNLTFSTLTVSNMSPEDSSIYLCSVSLDRTEAFFGQGTRLTVV.

V gene TRBV29-1 combines with J gene TRBJ2-7; D perhaps matches TRBD2 (6 bases). Germline loops: CDR1 SQVTM, CDR2 ANQGSEA. V was cut by 6 bases and J by 4 bases, with 13 bases left in between. This CDR3 region has 12 residues. CDR3 residues: CSVGDGRYEQYF. In DNA form, the CDR3 reads TGCAGCGTGGGAGACGGGAGATACGAGCAGTACTTC.

The DNA for the CDR3 is TGTGCCAGCAGCTTTTTTGGTGGTGGAGGGGATGCTGGCTACACCTTC. Its protein product is CASSFFGGGGDAGYTF. This rearrangement joins TRBV7-3 to TRBJ1-2; TRBD1 is a possible D gene (5 bases). The CDR3 runs 16 residues. The germline gives CDR1 SGHTA, CDR2 FQGTGA. Deletions cut 3 bases from V and 7 bases from J, with 21 bases between. Full variable domain (remainder filled in from reference TRBV7-3 and TRBJ1-2): GAGVSQTPSNKVTEKGKYVELRCDPISGHTALYWYRQSLGQGPEFLIYFQGTGAADDSGLPNDRFFAVRPEGSVSTLKIQRTERGDSAVYLCASSFFGGGGDAGYTFGSGTRLTVV.

This chain joins TRBV7-2 and TRBJ2-6; perhaps TRBD1 as D (5 bases). This CDR3 has 18 residues. Trimming removed 1 base from V and 0 bases from J, with 13 bases in between. The germline V gene encodes CDR1 SGHTA and CDR2 FQGNSA. DNA for the CDR3: TGTGCCAGCAGCTTAGTGGCGACAGAAGCCTCTGGGGCCAACGTCCTGACTTTC. Protein: CASSLVATEASGANVLTF.

The V gene is TRBV6-4, the J gene TRBJ2-5; D uncertain. Germline V gene sequence: CDR1 MRHNA, CDR2 SNTAGT. CDR3 length: 16 residues. Trimming removed 6 bases at V and 2 bases at J, with 19 bases between. The CDR3 reads CASSRSTQRKQETQYF. Written as DNA, the CDR3 is TGTGCCAGCAGCCGGTCAACCCAGCGCAAGCAAGAGACCCAGTACTTC.

The chain employs TRBV15 and TRBJ1-4; D might be TRBD1 (5 bases). The CDR3 contains 15 residues. Germline V CDR1 and CDR2: LNHNV, YYDKDF (reference sequence). With 0 bases removed from V and 8 bases from J, the gap between germline ends came to 13 bases. The CDR3 region has the DNA TGTGCCACCAGCAGAGACGGGGGTATTTGGGAAAAACTGTTTTTT. This gives the protein CATSRDGGIWEKLFF.

CDR3 loop: CASSVAPGTGANVLTF. DNA of the CDR3: TGTGCCAGCAGCGTAGCCCCCGGGACTGGGGCCAACGTCCTGACTTTC. The V and J genes are TRBV9 and TRBJ2-6; tentatively, D is TRBD2 (5 bases). Trimming took off 0 bases at V and 2 bases at J, with 9 bases between the two ends. The V gene's germline CDR1 is SGDLS and CDR2 YYNGEE. The CDR3 length is 16 residues.

The J gene is TRBJ1-1, the V gene TRBV5-1; D might be TRBD1 (5 bases). Germline lookup yields CDR1 SGHRS and CDR2 YFSETQ. V was trimmed by 1 base and J by 5 bases, leaving 15 bases between them. The CDR3 length is 15 residues. CDR3: CASSLLGSGGTEAFF. The CDR3 bases are TGCGCCAGCAGCTTGTTAGGGTCGGGGGGTACTGAAGCTTTCTTT.

The chain couples TRBV7-6 to TRBJ2-1; possible D gene TRBD2, 5 bases. Between the trimmed V and J ends, which lost 1 base and 5 bases, there was a span of 12 bases. The CDR3 has 15 amino acids. Germline V gene data show CDR1 as SGHVS and CDR2 as FNYEAQ. CDR3 nucleotide sequence: TGTGCCAGCAGCTTAGGGCCGGGAACCGACAATGAGCAGTTCTTC. Translation gives CASSLGPGTDNEQFF.

The rearrangement uses TRBV4-1 and TRBJ2-7, with 11 bases lining up with TRBD2. The CDR3 consists of 15 residues. From germline, CDR1 is MGHRA and CDR2 YSYEKL. The trim removed 3 bases at V and 4 bases at J, leaving 5 bases unmatched. The CDR3 coding sequence is TGCGCCAGCAGCCACCGAACTAGCGGGAGTTACGAGCAGTACTTC. Its translation: CASSHRTSGSYEQYF.

This chain joins TRBV6-5 and TRBJ1-3; D call uncertain. Between the trimmed V and J ends, which lost 7 bases and 1 base, there was a span of 11 bases. The CDR3 has 14 residues. Germline V gives CDR1 MNHEY, CDR2 SVGAGI. CDR3 sequence (DNA): TGTGCCAGCATCAGAGGCTTTTCTGGAAACACCATATATTTT. Protein product: CASIRGFSGNTIYF.

The genes are TRBV24-1 and TRBJ2-1, with 8 bases aligning to TRBD2. The germline V gene encodes CDR1 KGHDR and CDR2 SFDVKD. There are 14 residues in the CDR3. V gave up 4 bases and J gave up 6 bases; unmatched junction bases: 4. CDR3 nucleotides: TGTGCCACCAGTGACAGCACTAGCGGCAATGAGCAGTTCTTC. Translating gives CATSDSTSGNEQFF.

The chain employs TRBV30 and TRBJ2-5; D is perhaps TRBD1 (5 bases). V shed 4 bases and J shed 1 base, with 16 bases lying between them. Germline V gives CDR1 GTSNPN, CDR2 SVGIG (reference sequence). The CDR3 spans 15 residues. Written as DNA, the CDR3 is TGTGCCTGGACCACAGGACGGGTGACCCAAGAGACCCAGTACTTC. Translated: CAWTTGRVTQETQYF.

The J gene is TRBJ1-2, the V gene TRBV2; D gene uncertain. Trimming removed 6 bases at V and 3 bases at J, with 8 bases between. Germline values: CDR1 SNHLY, CDR2 FYNNEI. The CDR3 runs to 12 residues. CDR3 loop: CASREWDYGYTF. The CDR3 bases are TGTGCCAGCAGGGAGTGGGACTATGGCTACACCTTC. The full variable domain, its missing parts supplied by reference TRBV2 and TRBJ1-2, is EPEVTQTPSHQVTQMGQEVILRCVPISNHLYFYWYRQILGQKVEFLVSFYNNEISEKSEIFDDQFSVERPDGSNFTLKIRSTKLEDSAMYFCASREWDYGYTFGSGTRLTVV.

The chain combines TRBV9 with TRBJ2-1; 12 bases agree with TRBD2. The CDR3 is made up of 15 amino acids. The V and J ends lost 3 bases and 4 bases, in that order; junction bases with no gene match: 2. Looked up from germline, CDR1 is SGDLS and CDR2 is YYNGEE. The CDR3 sequence is CASSGTSGDYNEQFF. The CDR3 region has the DNA TGTGCCAGCAGCGGGACTAGCGGGGATTACAATGAGCAGTTCTTC.

V is TRBV19 and J is TRBJ1-2; 8 positions agree with TRBD1. CDR3 length: 13 amino acids. Germline CDR1 reads LNHDA; CDR2 reads SQIVND (reference sequence). The V and J ends lost 6 bases and 5 bases, in that order; junction bases with no gene match: 5. The CDR3 bases are TGTGCCAGTAGCACACAGGGGGTATATGGCTACACCTTC. Translated: CASSTQGVYGYTF.

CDR3 in amino acids: CAWSARVGSSPLHF. CDR3 in DNA: TGTGCCTGGAGTGCCCGGGTGGGTAGCTCACCCCTCCACTTT. This chain uses TRBV30 with TRBJ1-6; D call uncertain. Per germline, CDR1 GTSNPN and CDR2 SVGIG (reference sequence). Trimming removed 1 base from V and 10 bases from J, with 14 bases in between. This CDR3 has 14 amino acids.

A few counts support this clone. The chain is built from TRBV9 and TRBJ2-7, with 10 nucleotides matching TRBD1. This CDR3 is built from 15 residues. V was clipped by 4 bases and J by 2 bases; unmatched bases: 6. Germline assignment: CDR1 SGDLS and CDR2 YYNGEE. This CDR3 reads CASSRGGTGAYEQYF. For the CDR3, the DNA is TGTGCCAGCAGCAGGGGTGGGACAGGGGCCTACGAGCAGTACTTC.

CDR3 region: CASPTGTDDFTDTQYF. CDR3 nucleotides: TGTGCCAGCCCCACCGGGACAGACGATTTCACAGATACGCAGTATTTT. The chain combines TRBV18 with TRBJ2-3; 7 bases line up with TRBD1. V was pared by 8 bases and J by 2 bases, with 13 bases of the junction left unmatched. In germline, CDR1 is KGHSH, CDR2 LQKENI. The CDR3 is 16 amino acids.

The CDR3 loop reads CASSVGTGSGNTIYF. In DNA form, the CDR3 reads TGTGCCAGCAGCGTAGGGACAGGCTCTGGAAACACCATATATTTT. J is TRBJ1-3 and V is TRBV9, with 7 positions matching TRBD1. This CDR3 spans 15 amino acids. Trimming at V came to 0 bases and at J to 0 bases, leaving 0 bases not matched to a gene. CDR1 and CDR2 (germline): SGDLS, YYNGEE.